The entry that follows covers one TCR beta chain sequence. Its target antigen remains unknown. No much larger clone is present one base from it, and per-base qualities are unavailable. Focal radiation therapy combined with CTLA-4 blockade (ipilimumab) was tested in patients with chemo-refractory metastatic non-small-cell lung cancer. This record belongs to a study of radiotherapy plus CTLA-4 blockade in lung cancer (dated by TCRdb to the late 2010s). Study-level background: Objective responses occurred in 18% of enrolled patients, and around 30% achieved disease control.

The protocol used for the library was the immunoSEQ multiplex PCR assay. Sourced from immuneACCESS, this table was stored by TCRdb with only in-frame sequences that have V and J called. A share of the clones is absent; for the studies checked, an unresolved V gene accounts for under half, and the remainder has no known explanation. In all, the sample holds 9,500 to 15,000 clones, and around 84% of those were seen once. Around 32% of the sample is in the top ten clones. Overall study results and their limits: The strongest predictors of response were reported to be early dynamic shifts in blood T cell clones along with a rise in serum interferon-beta following radiation. After treatment with radiotherapy and ipilimumab, TCR clones that came from tumors expanded in the peripheral blood.

Spanning cysteine to phenylalanine, the CDR3 consists of 15 amino acids. CDR3 DNA only is kept here, 45 bases in frame from base 1. CDR1 and CDR2 are drawn from the germline V gene: SGHAT, FQNNGV. V is shortened by 2 bases, J by 4 bases, and the region joining them spans 11 bases. The sample in question was peripheral blood, obtained from a patient treated with radiotherapy plus ipilimumab. This clonotype was sampled from a human donor with non-small cell lung cancer that progressed on radiotherapy plus ipilimumab. This chain is built from TRBV11-2 and TRBJ2-2, with the D segment identity uncertain. The DNA sequence is given as TGTGCCAGCAGCTTAAGATCTTCCCTCACCGGGGAGCTGTTTTTT. This sequence encodes CASSLRSSLTGELFF.